This TCR beta chain was recorded in a study of OX40 agonist ivuxolimab in advanced cancers. Across the whole study: Patients in the trial were receiving intravenous ivuxolimab every 2 weeks, at doses of 0.01 to 10 mg/kg. Patients undergoing dose escalation presented with hepatocellular carcinoma, melanoma, renal cell or head and neck cancer. Findings of the study overall: Some nonresponders also had low normalized T-cell clonal expansion.

About this clone itself: Its matching antigen is unknown.

Profiled with immunoSEQ multiplex PCR; TCRdb holds only in-frame clones, not every one. This table holds approximately 17,000 clones, around 80% found once. The germline CDR1 and CDR2 sequences are MNHNS and SASEGT. Trimming cost V 7 bases and J 0 bases, with 9 bases left between them. CDR3 length: 14 residues. This clonotype was obtained from an adult with an advanced solid tumor such as melanoma, head and neck, liver or kidney cancer. The chain uses TRBV6-1 and TRBJ2-2; no clear D. The sample consisted of CD4+ or CD8+ T cells sorted from blood, taken in a trial of the OX40 agonist ivuxolimab. For the CDR3, the DNA is TGTGCCAGCACCCCACTCGCGAACACCGGGGAGCTGTTTTTT. Its protein is CASTPLANTGELFF.